This T cell receptor beta chain was sequenced during a study of regulatory T cells in long-lasting Graves disease. Study-wide points: Patients with persistent Graves' had lower TCR diversity than newly diagnosed patients. There were preferences for TRBV28, TRBJ1-2 and TRBJ2-5 in persistent disease. Only peripheral blood was studied, not thyroid tissue.

Arm-PCR with iRepertoire HTBI primers amplified the CDR3 regions for these TCR beta libraries. TCRdb re-called the multiplex PCR reads through MiXCR, storing one row per CDR3 protein. The repertoire includes around 400,000 distinct CDR3 sequences, roughly a sixth of them detected once, and 22% sits in the top ten. This CDR3 is built from 15 residues. Germline CDR1 and CDR2: MGHRA and YSYEKL. V lost 3 bases and J lost 4, with 14 bases in between. Notes on this clonotype: Antigen: not known.

Documented time point: newly diagnosed GD, antithyroid drugs for less than 3 months. After RNA was extracted from PBMCs, the TCR library was made from it. The sample in question was peripheral blood mononuclear cells (PBMCs), obtained at new diagnosis, from a patient treated with antithyroid drugs. This TCR was recovered from a female donor with Graves disease. The chain is built from TRBV4-1 and TRBJ2-3; D may match TRBD1 or TRBD2 (6 bases each). CDR3 DNA: TGCGCCAGCAGCCAGTTGGGGGGCCTCGCAGATACGCAGTATTTT. As protein: CASSQLGGLADTQYF.